Below are 15 T cell receptor beta chains sequenced from a single sample in a study of blood T cell repertoires in COVID-19. The table came from immunoSEQ multiplex PCR; TCRdb's copy has only in-frame clones and leaves some out. The sample has some 300,000 clones; more than 70% are singletons. The sample comprised peripheral blood. These receptors all stem from a woman aged 25 to 39 who had recovered from COVID-19.

This chain links TRBV5-5 with TRBJ2-7; unclear D gene. Germline CDR1 is SGHKS and CDR2 is YYEKEE (reference sequence). The CDR3 loop spans 13 amino acids. V was cut by 1 base and J by 0 bases, with 5 bases left in between. CDR3: CASSLYGSYEQYF. CDR3 DNA: TGTGCCAGCAGCTTGTACGGCTCCTACGAGCAGTACTTC.

The chain links TRBV15 to TRBJ2-1; 8 positions agree with TRBD2. V trimming: 3 bases; J trimming: 8 bases; junction bases outside the gene matches: 3. This CDR3 has 13 amino acids. CDR1 LNHNV and CDR2 YYDKDF come from the germline V gene (reference sequence). The CDR3 is CATSRLLADEQFF. The CDR3 DNA is TGTGCCACCAGCAGGTTACTAGCGGATGAGCAGTTCTTC. Combining the CDR3 with reference TRBV15 and TRBJ2-1 gives the whole variable domain DAMVIQNPRYQVTQFGKPVTLSCSQTLNHNVMYWYQQKSSQAPKLLFHYYDKDFNNEADTPDNFQSRRPNTSFCFLDIRSPGLGDTAMYLCATSRLLADEQFFGPGTRLTVL.

The chain has TRBV10-3 and TRBJ1-6; D gene unclear. Deletions cut 6 bases from V and 0 bases from J, with 9 bases between. CDR3 length: 15 amino acids. Germline CDR1 reads ENHRY; CDR2 reads SYGVKD. The CDR3 sequence: CAISRESSYNSPLHF. The DNA for the CDR3 is TGTGCCATCAGCCGGGAGAGCTCCTATAATTCACCCCTCCACTTT.

The chain is built from TRBV5-4 and TRBJ2-5, with 9 bases that match TRBD2. Germline V gives CDR1 SGHNT, CDR2 YYREEE (reference sequence). The J segment lost 4 bases and the V segment lost 2 bases, leaving 3 bases of the junction unmatched. The length of the CDR3 is 14 residues. The chain's CDR3 is CASSFGTSLETQYF. CDR3 sequence (DNA): TGTGCCAGCAGCTTCGGGACTAGCTTAGAGACCCAGTACTTC.

This chain joins TRBV7-3 and TRBJ2-5; D is undetermined. This CDR3 spans 13 amino acids. V dropped 5 bases and J dropped 1 base, with 8 bases sitting between them. Germline loops: CDR1 SGHTA, CDR2 FQGTGA. Here the CDR3 DNA reads TGTGCCAGCAGCCCCGAGATCCAAGAGACCCAGTACTTC. It codes for CASSPEIQETQYF.

The chain has TRBV7-3 and TRBJ2-2; no firm D call. From germline, CDR1 is SGHTA and CDR2 FQGTGA. V was trimmed by 2 bases and J by 0 bases, leaving 7 bases between them. This CDR3 is 15 amino acids long. CDR3 nucleotide sequence: TGTGCCAGCAGCTTAGGGCCCGCGAACACCGGGGAGCTGTTTTTT. Residues: CASSLGPANTGELFF.

V and J are TRBV7-8 and TRBJ2-4, with 10 bases that match TRBD2. CDR1 is SGHVS and CDR2 is FQNEAQ in the germline V gene. The CDR3 has 19 amino acids. The V gene end was trimmed by 1 base and the J gene end by 0 bases; junction bases not matched to a gene: 9. The CDR3 sequence is CASSLVGGTSVSAKNIQYF. CDR3 sequence (DNA): TGTGCCAGCAGCTTAGTGGGGGGGACTAGCGTTTCAGCCAAAAACATTCAGTACTTC. The variable domain in full, with the rest retrieved from reference TRBV7-8 and TRBJ2-4, is GAGVSQSPRYKVAKRGQDVALRCDPISGHVSLFWYQQALGQGPEFLTYFQNEAQLDKSGLPSDRFFAERPEGSVSTLKIQRTQQEDSAVYLCASSLVGGTSVSAKNIQYFGAGTRLSVL.

The chain links TRBV9 to TRBJ2-1, with D perhaps matching TRBD1 (6 bases). Trimming took off 0 bases at V and 9 bases at J, with 10 bases between the two ends. Germline V gene lookup returns CDR1 SGDLS and CDR2 YYNGEE. The CDR3 consists of 13 residues. The DNA for the CDR3 is TGTGCCAGCAGCGTAGATGGGGGCGTTGAGCAGTTCTTC. Translating it yields CASSVDGGVEQFF.

DNA of the CDR3: TGCGCCAGCAGCTTGGGACCCGACAGGGTAAAAGCTGAAAAACTGTTTTTT. Amino acid sequence: CASSLGPDRVKAEKLFF. This chain links TRBV5-1 with TRBJ1-4; 7 bases are a match to TRBD1. The CDR3 has 17 amino acids. J was trimmed by 7 bases and V by 0 bases; bases with no gene match: 12. CDR1 SGHRS and CDR2 YFSETQ come from the germline V gene.

This clone is a singleton in its sample. The chain joins TRBV28 to TRBJ1-3, with TRBD1 as a possible D gene (5 bases). CDR1 and CDR2 (germline): MDHEN, SYDVKM. The CDR3 is 14 residues long. V lost 5 bases and J lost 1, with 9 bases in between. CDR3 region: CASSLSGSGNTIYF. DNA of the CDR3: TGTGCCAGCAGTCTCTCAGGGTCTGGAAACACCATATATTTT.

This chain uses TRBV19 with TRBJ1-5, with 9 bases lining up with TRBD1. The CDR3 covers 14 residues. The V gene end was trimmed by 5 bases and the J gene end by 7 bases; junction bases not matched to a gene: 6. Germline V gene sequence: CDR1 LNHDA, CDR2 SQIVND (reference sequence). The CDR3 DNA reads as TGTGCCAGTAGTGTACAGGGGGCTGGGCAGCCCCAGCATTTT. Protein sequence: CASSVQGAGQPQHF. The variable domain in full, with the rest retrieved from reference TRBV19 and TRBJ1-5, is DGGITQSPKYLFRKEGQNVTLSCEQNLNHDAMYWYRQDPGQGLRLIYYSQIVNDFQKGDIAEGYSVSREKKESFPLTVTSAQKNPTAFYLCASSVQGAGQPQHFGDGTRLSIL.

The chain uses TRBV7-2 and TRBJ1-1; 8 bases fit TRBD1. Germline lookup yields CDR1 SGHTA and CDR2 FQGNSA. V dropped 1 base and J dropped 4; count of bases not matched to a gene: 5. The CDR3 consists of 15 residues. The DNA of the CDR3 is TGTGCCAGCAGCTTAGAATTGACAGGGGTCACTGAAGCTTTCTTT. Translation gives CASSLELTGVTEAFF.

This clone has only one observation. This chain connects TRBV28 to TRBJ2-7, with 7 bases lining up with TRBD2. The CDR3 runs to 11 residues. Germline values: CDR1 MDHEN, CDR2 SYDVKM. The CDR3 DNA reads TGTGCGTGGGGGGGGAACTACGAGCAGTACTTC. It yields the protein CAWGGNYEQYF.

This sequence joins TRBV13 and TRBJ2-2; possible D gene TRBD1, 5 bases. This CDR3 spans 17 amino acids. Germline lookup yields CDR1 PRHDT and CDR2 FYEKMQ (reference sequence). V dropped 5 bases and J dropped 0 bases, with 16 bases sitting between them. Written as DNA, the CDR3 is TGTGCCAGCAGCACTCAACAGGATAGACCGAACACCGGGGAGCTGTTTTTT. This sequence encodes CASSTQQDRPNTGELFF.

V usage is TRBV5-4 and J usage is TRBJ1-2; 8 bases match TRBD1. The CDR3 covers 15 residues. The germline V gene has CDR1 SGHNT and CDR2 YYREEE (reference sequence). Trimming cost V 1 base and J 3 bases; bases outside gene matches: 5. CDR3 region: CASSLQGTGDYGYTF. The CDR3 DNA sequence: TGTGCCAGCAGCTTGCAAGGGACAGGCGACTATGGCTACACCTTC.